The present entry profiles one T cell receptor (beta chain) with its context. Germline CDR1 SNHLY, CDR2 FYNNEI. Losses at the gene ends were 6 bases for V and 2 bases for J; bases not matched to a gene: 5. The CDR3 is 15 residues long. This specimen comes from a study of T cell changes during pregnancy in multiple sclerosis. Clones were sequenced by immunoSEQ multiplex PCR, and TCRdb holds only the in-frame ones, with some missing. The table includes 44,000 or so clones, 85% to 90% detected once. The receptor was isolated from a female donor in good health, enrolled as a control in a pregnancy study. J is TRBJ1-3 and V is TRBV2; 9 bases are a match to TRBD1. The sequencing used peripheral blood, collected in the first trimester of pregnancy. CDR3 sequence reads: CASSVGQGTGNTIYF. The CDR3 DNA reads TGTGCCAGCAGCGTAGGACAGGGGACTGGAAACACCATATATTTT.